A single T cell receptor beta chain is shown here with its context. Its specificity is unknown. This CDR3 region has 15 residues. The germline V gene encodes CDR1 SNHLY and CDR2 FYNNEI. Trimming took 5 bases from V and 5 from J; bases not matched to a gene: 7. Researchers ran the PCR with 60 Vbeta and 13 Jbeta primers. Only in-frame clones appear in the TCRdb table, and some are missing; sequencing was by immunoSEQ multiplex PCR. The sample lists about 140,000 clones, approximately 84% occurring once. The data originate from a study of cytomegalovirus exposure and HLA in healthy donors. General study points: Most CMV-associated TCR beta chains appeared HLA-restricted in a later analysis. Among TCR beta chains of equal frequency, HLA-associated ones were more clonally expanded in a later analysis. Productive status was seen about 90% or about 30% of the time for most TCR beta V segments in an earlier analysis.

Sequenced material: PBMCs. The V and J genes are TRBV2 and TRBJ1-5; 9 positions agree with TRBD1. The TCR comes from a man aged 30 to 45 in good health and CMV-seropositive. CDR3 coding DNA: TGTGCCAGCAGTTTTACAGGGGGCGGGTATCAGCCCCAGCATTTT. It codes for CASSFTGGGYQPQHF.